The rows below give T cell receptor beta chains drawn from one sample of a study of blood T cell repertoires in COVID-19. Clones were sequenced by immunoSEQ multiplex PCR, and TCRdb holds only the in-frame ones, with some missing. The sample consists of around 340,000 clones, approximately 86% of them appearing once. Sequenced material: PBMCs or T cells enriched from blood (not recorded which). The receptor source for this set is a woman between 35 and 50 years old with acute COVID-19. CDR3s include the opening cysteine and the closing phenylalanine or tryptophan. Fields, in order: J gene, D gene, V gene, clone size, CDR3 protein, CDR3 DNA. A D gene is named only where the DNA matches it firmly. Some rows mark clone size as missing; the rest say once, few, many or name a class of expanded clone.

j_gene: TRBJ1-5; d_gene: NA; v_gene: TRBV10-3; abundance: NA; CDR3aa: CAIAAGDNQPQHF; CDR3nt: TGTGCCATTGCCGCAGGGGACAATCAGCCCCAGCATTTT
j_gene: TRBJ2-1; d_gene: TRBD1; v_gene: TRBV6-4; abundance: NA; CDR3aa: CASRDTDRGVGNEQFF; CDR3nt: TGTGCCAGCAGAGATACGGACAGGGGAGTGGGAAATGAGCAGTTCTTC
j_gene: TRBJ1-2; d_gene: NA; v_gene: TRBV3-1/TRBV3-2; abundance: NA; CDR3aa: CASSQDGGNQGYTF; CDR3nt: TGTGCCAGCAGCCAAGATGGAGGGAATCAGGGCTACACCTTC
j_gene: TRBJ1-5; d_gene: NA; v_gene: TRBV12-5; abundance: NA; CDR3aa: CASGVDGNSNQPQHF; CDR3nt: TGTGCTAGTGGCGTAGACGGGAATAGCAATCAGCCCCAGCATTTT
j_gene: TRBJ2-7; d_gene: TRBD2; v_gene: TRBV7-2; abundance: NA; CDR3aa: CASSLSKRGGGYEQYF; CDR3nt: TGTGCCAGCAGCTTATCTAAGCGGGGGGGCGGATACGAGCAGTACTTC
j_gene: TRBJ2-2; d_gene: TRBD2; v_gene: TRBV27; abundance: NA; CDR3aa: CASSFLAAGGTGELFF; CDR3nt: TGTGCCAGCAGTTTCTTGGCAGCGGGAGGCACCGGGGAGCTGTTTTTT
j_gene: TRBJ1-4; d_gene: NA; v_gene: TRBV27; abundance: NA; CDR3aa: CASRLTREATNEKLFF; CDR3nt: TGTGCCAGTAGGTTAACCCGAGAAGCAACTAATGAAAAACTGTTTTTT
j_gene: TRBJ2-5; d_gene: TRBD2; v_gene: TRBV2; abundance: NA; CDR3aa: CASSVFLREETQYF; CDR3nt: TGTGCCAGCAGTGTTTTTTTGCGGGAGGAGACCCAGTACTTC
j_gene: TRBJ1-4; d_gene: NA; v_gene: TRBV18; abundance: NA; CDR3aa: CASSPGAGDNEKLFF; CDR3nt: TGTGCCAGCTCACCAGGGGCGGGAGATAATGAAAAACTGTTTTTT
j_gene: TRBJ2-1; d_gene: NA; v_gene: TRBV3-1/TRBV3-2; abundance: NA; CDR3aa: CASSSGGAVKQFF; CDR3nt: TGTGCCAGCAGCTCTGGGGGGGCCGTGAAGCAGTTCTTC
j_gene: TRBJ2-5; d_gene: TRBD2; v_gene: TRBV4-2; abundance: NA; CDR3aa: CASSQDLAGVSETQYF; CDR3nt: TGTGCCAGCAGCCAAGACCTAGCGGGGGTGTCCGAGACCCAGTACTTC
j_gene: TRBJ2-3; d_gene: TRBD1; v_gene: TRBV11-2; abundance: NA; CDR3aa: CASSLVGQGLDTQYF; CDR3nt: TGTGCCAGCAGCTTAGTGGGACAGGGGTTAGATACGCAGTATTTT
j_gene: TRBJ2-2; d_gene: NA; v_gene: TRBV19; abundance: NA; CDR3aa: CASSSQGGITGELFF; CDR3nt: TGTGCCAGTAGCTCACAGGGTGGGATCACCGGGGAGCTGTTTTTT
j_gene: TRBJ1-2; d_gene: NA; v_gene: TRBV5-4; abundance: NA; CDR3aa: CASSLVQGGYTF; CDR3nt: TGTGCCAGCAGCTTGGTGCAGGGGGGCTACACCTTC
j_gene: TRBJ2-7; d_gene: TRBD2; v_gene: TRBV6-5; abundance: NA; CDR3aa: CASSYSGTSGSYEQYF; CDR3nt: TGTGCCAGCAGTTACTCCGGGACTAGCGGGAGTTACGAGCAGTACTTC
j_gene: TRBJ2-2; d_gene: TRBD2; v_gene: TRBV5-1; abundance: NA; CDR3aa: CASSLEAGVVGELFF; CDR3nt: TGCGCCAGCAGCTTGGAAGCGGGAGTCGTCGGGGAGCTGTTTTTT
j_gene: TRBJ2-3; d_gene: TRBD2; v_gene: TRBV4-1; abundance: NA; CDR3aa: CASSRIGLAGGGDTQYF; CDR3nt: TGCGCCAGCAGCCGCATCGGACTAGCGGGAGGCGGCGATACGCAGTATTTT
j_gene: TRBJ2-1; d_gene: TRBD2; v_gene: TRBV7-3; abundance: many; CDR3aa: CASSPSGTGEQFF; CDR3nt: TGTGCCAGCAGCCCAAGCGGGACGGGTGAGCAGTTCTTC
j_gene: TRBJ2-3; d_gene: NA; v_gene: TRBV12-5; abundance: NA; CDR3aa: CASGLVTRSDTQYF; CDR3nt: TGTGCTAGTGGTTTGGTAACCCGGTCAGATACGCAGTATTTT
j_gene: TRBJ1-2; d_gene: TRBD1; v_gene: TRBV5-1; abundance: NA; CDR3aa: CASKLGTGNDGYTF; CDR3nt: TGCGCCAGCAAATTAGGGACAGGCAACGATGGCTACACCTTC